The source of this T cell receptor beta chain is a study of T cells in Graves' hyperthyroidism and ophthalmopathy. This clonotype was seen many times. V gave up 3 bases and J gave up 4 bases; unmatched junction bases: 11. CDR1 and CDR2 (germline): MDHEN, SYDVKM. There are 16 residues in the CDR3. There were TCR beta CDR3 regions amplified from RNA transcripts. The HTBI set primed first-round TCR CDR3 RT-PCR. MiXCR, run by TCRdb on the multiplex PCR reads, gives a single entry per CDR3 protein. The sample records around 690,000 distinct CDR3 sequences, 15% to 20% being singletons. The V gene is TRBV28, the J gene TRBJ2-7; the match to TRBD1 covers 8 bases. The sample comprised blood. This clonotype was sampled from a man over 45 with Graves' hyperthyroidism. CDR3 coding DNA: TGTGCCAGCAGTTTTTTCCGGACAGGGCCCACTTACGAGCAGTACTTC. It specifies CASSFFRTGPTYEQYF.